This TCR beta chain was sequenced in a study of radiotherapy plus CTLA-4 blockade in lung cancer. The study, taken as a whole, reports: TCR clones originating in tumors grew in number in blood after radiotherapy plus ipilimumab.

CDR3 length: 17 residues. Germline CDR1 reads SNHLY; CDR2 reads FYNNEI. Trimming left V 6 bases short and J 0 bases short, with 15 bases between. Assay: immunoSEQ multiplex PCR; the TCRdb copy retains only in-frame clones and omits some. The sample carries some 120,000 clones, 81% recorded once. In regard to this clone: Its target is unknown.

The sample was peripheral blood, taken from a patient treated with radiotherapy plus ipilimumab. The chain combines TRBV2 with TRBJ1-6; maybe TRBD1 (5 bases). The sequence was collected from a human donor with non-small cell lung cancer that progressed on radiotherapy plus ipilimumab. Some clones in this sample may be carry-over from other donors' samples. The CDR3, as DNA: TGTGCCAGCAGCAGTAATCAGGGTAGCTCCTATAATTCACCCCTCCACTTT. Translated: CASSSNQGSSYNSPLHF.